This TCR beta chain came from a study of control samples from healthy donors and cancer patients. Repertoires were generated with immunoSEQ multiplex PCR, while TCRdb's copy carries only in-frame clones and drops some. The data hold 250,000 to 300,000 clones, with about four fifths observed a single time. The length of the CDR3 is 16 residues. V shed 4 bases and J 2 bases; nucleotides not matched to a gene: 4. Germline loops: CDR1 MNHEY, CDR2 SMNVEV (reference sequence). The chain is built from TRBV27 and TRBJ2-1, with TRBD2 matching over 11 bases. The sequenced material came from PBMCs. This receptor was taken from a woman in her fifties or sixties with lung cancer. The CDR3 loop is CASSSPSGGTYNEQFF. CDR3 nucleotide sequence: TGTGCCAGCAGTTCCCCTAGCGGGGGGACCTACAATGAGCAGTTCTTC.